These 7 T cell receptor beta chains originate from one sample sequenced in a study of cytomegalovirus exposure and HLA in healthy donors. Using immunoSEQ multiplex PCR, the repertoire was profiled, and TCRdb retains in-frame clones only, with some absent. The sample lists tens of thousands of clones, about nine tenths seen once, with 1% to 1.2% in the top ten. What was sequenced was PBMCs. These receptor sequences come from a man aged 18 to 35 in good health and CMV-seronegative.

This clone was found a few times. The gene calls are TRBV5-3 and TRBJ2-3; the match to TRBD2 covers 10 bases. TRBV5-3 is treated as an ORF (open reading frame) with a function not yet certain. V dropped 5 bases and J dropped 1; count of bases not matched to a gene: 10. The CDR3 loop spans 17 amino acids. The CDR3: CARRLSSGSLRTDTQYF. CDR3 sequence (DNA): TGTGCCAGAAGACTGTCTAGCGGGAGCCTCCGCACAGATACGCAGTATTTT.

The chain uses TRBV27 and TRBJ1-1; D uncertain. Germline CDR1 reads MNHEY; CDR2 reads SMNVEV (reference sequence). The CDR3 covers 15 residues. The V end lost 6 bases, the J end lost 4 bases, and 18 bases lay between the germline ends. CDR3 in amino acids: CASRPLPFEGTEAFF. The CDR3, as DNA: TGTGCCAGCAGGCCCCTTCCTTTTGAGGGCACTGAAGCTTTCTTT.

This clone came up once. The chain recombines TRBV6-5 with TRBJ2-7; TRBD2 is a possible D gene (5 bases). CDR1 is MNHEY and CDR2 is SVGAGI in the germline V gene. The V and J ends lost 0 bases and 4 bases respectively, with 13 bases between them. The CDR3 loop spans 15 amino acids. CDR3 region: CASSYSASGGYEQYF. CDR3 nucleotides: TGTGCCAGCAGTTACTCGGCTTCAGGCGGGTACGAGCAGTACTTC.

The chain links TRBV6-5 to TRBJ1-1; D call uncertain. The V and J ends lost 8 bases and 1 base respectively, with 8 bases between them. The CDR3 has 12 amino acids. The germline V gene encodes CDR1 MNHEY and CDR2 SVGAGI. CDR3 bases: TGTGCCAGCTTCCGAGCGAACACTGAAGCTTTCTTT. Residues: CASFRANTEAFF.

The rearrangement uses TRBV9 and TRBJ2-3; D not certain. This CDR3 spans 14 amino acids. Germline CDR1 is SGDLS and CDR2 is YYNGEE. Deletions cut 3 bases from V and 2 bases from J, with 10 bases between. The CDR3: CASSAREDTDTQYF. The CDR3 bases are TGTGCCAGCAGCGCCCGAGAGGACACAGATACGCAGTATTTT.

The genes are TRBV7-3 and TRBJ2-1, with 15 bases lining up with TRBD2. V lost 4 bases to trimming and J lost 2 bases; unmatched junction nucleotides: 9. The CDR3 length is 19 residues. The V gene's germline CDR1 is SGHTA and CDR2 FQGTGA. The CDR3 here is CASSSTGTSGRLAYNEQFF. CDR3 bases: TGTGCCAGCAGCTCAACCGGGACTAGCGGGAGGTTGGCCTACAATGAGCAGTTCTTC.

The chain combines TRBV27 with TRBJ1-1; D is ambiguous. The CDR3 is made up of 16 amino acids. V was clipped by 0 bases and J by 0 bases, with 11 bases between them. Germline CDR1 is MNHEY and CDR2 is SMNVEV (reference sequence). CDR3 loop: CASSLSVAGMNTEAFF. For the CDR3, the DNA is TGTGCCAGCAGTTTATCCGTCGCGGGGATGAACACTGAAGCTTTCTTT.